One and the same sample provided the 22 T cell receptor beta chains below, sequenced in a study of vaccination and CD4 T cells after COVID-19 (dated by TCRdb to 2021 to 2024). No antigens are known for them. The library was generated by PCR. Instrument on record: Illumina iSeq 100. DNA from cultured CD4+ T cells underwent TCR sequencing with the Oncomine TCR Beta short-read assay at the Johns Hopkins FTIC core. TCRdb trimmed public reads at Q25 via fastp, called clones via MiXCR and kept in-frame beta chains. For every CDR3 protein sequence, its rows merge into one entry that carries the most common genes and DNA. The sample table contains about 8,400 distinct CDR3 sequences; only one count was recorded for roughly 43% of them. The biggest ten clones account for about 21% of the sample. The treatment or condition label, as the study defines it: roughly ten-day PBMC culture with coronavirus spike peptide pools or control peptides (ViraFEST assay). CD4+ T cells from unexposed donors were collected before the COVID-19 pandemic (2011-2018).

Specimen: CD4+ T cells from blood, cultured in vitro. These receptors came from a human donor in good health.

The chain combines TRBV7-6 with TRBJ2-1, with 8 bases matching TRBD2. Trimming cost V 1 base and J 3 bases; bases outside gene matches: 5. The length of the CDR3 is 16 residues. Germline V gene data show CDR1 as SGHVS and CDR2 as FNYEAQ. The CDR3 DNA is TGTGCCAGCAGCTTAGTAGCGGGACTAGTCTACAATGAGCAGTTCTTC. This encodes CASSLVAGLVYNEQFF.

The V call is TRBV20-1, the J call TRBJ1-1, with 7 bases aligning to TRBD1. Germline values: CDR1 DFQATT, CDR2 SNEGSKA (reference sequence). With V trimmed by 8 bases and J by 2 bases, 20 bases remained unmatched. The CDR3 runs to 17 residues. CDR3 nucleotide sequence: TGCAGTACAGGTTTGCTCTCGTTACAGGGGCTTAACACTGAAGCTTTCTTT. Its protein is CSTGLLSLQGLNTEAFF.

The J gene is TRBJ1-6, the V gene TRBV6-1, with D uncertain. V was pared by 11 bases and J by 0 bases, with 23 bases between. This CDR3 has 18 amino acids. The germline V gene encodes CDR1 MNHNS and CDR2 SASEGT. CDR3 nucleotide sequence: TGTGCCTCCCCCGGGTCGGGGTCAAGCAACTCCTATAATTCACCCCTCCACTTT. Translated, it gives CASPGSGSSNSYNSPLHF.

V is TRBV12-3 or TRBV12-4 and J is TRBJ2-5, with 8 bases lining up with TRBD2. This CDR3 region has 15 residues. The J segment lost 0 bases and the V segment lost 8 bases, leaving 8 bases of the junction unmatched. The CDR3 is CASGPRGGHQETQYF. CDR3 sequence (DNA): TGTGCCAGCGGACCCCGGGGGGGGCACCAAGAGACCCAGTACTTC.

The rearrangement joins TRBV27 to TRBJ2-2; 9 nucleotides agree with TRBD2. Looked up from germline, CDR1 is MNHEY and CDR2 is SMNVEV (reference sequence). CDR3 size: 19 residues. V shed 5 bases, J shed 4 bases, and the junction held 17 bases outside the gene matches. The CDR3 spells CASSVSLQAGGYPTGELFF. The CDR3 DNA reads TGTGCCAGCAGTGTCTCTCTCCAAGCGGGAGGTTATCCCACCGGGGAGCTGTTTTTT.

CDR3 DNA sequence: TGTGCCACCAGTGGTTCGGGACTAGCTGGTGAGCAGTTCTTC. Amino acid sequence: CATSGSGLAGEQFF. The genes are TRBV24-1 and TRBJ2-1; 9 bases are shared with TRBD2. Germline CDR1 and CDR2: KGHDR and SFDVKD. V lost 5 bases and J lost 9; bases outside the gene matches: 7. The CDR3 has 14 amino acids.

This clonotype was found a few times. The rearrangement uses TRBV24-1 and TRBJ2-3; TRBD2 matches 9 bases. CDR3 length: 13 residues. Trimming at V came to 6 bases and at J to 7 bases, leaving 4 bases not matched to a gene. The germline V gene has CDR1 KGHDR and CDR2 SFDVKD. The CDR3 nucleotides read TGTGCCACCAGTAATAGCGGGAGTAATACGCAGTATTTT. Its protein product is CATSNSGSNTQYF.

This chain links TRBV2 with TRBJ2-7, with no clear D. Germline V gene data show CDR1 as SNHLY and CDR2 as FYNNEI. The V and J ends lost 6 bases and 9 bases respectively, with 21 bases between them. This CDR3 contains 14 residues. DNA for the CDR3: TGTGCCAGCAGCCCCACTTGGGTGAATCGAGTGCAGTACTTC. Protein product: CASSPTWVNRVQYF.

The chain uses TRBV20-1 and TRBJ2-3; D not certain. The CDR3 is 12 amino acids. Germline CDR1 is DFQATT and CDR2 is SNEGSKA (reference sequence). Trimming left V 5 bases short and J 0 bases short, with 6 bases between. In DNA form, the CDR3 reads TGCAGTGCTGAAGCTAGCACAGATACGCAGTATTTT. This encodes CSAEASTDTQYF.

The gene calls are TRBV20-1 and TRBJ2-7; TRBD2 agrees at 12 bases. CDR3 length: 13 amino acids. Losses at the gene ends were 6 bases for V and 2 bases for J; bases not matched to a gene: 2. Per the germline V gene, CDR1 is DFQATT and CDR2 is SNEGSKA (reference sequence). DNA for the CDR3: TGCAGTGCCGGACTAGCGGGGACCTACGAGCAGTACTTC. Translated, it gives CSAGLAGTYEQYF.

This clonotype was detected a few times. This sequence joins TRBV20-1 and TRBJ2-3, with 7 nucleotides matching TRBD2. Per the germline V gene, CDR1 is DFQATT and CDR2 is SNEGSKA (reference sequence). The CDR3 has 15 residues. The V segment lost 0 bases and the J segment 3 bases; nucleotides outside the gene matches: 6. DNA of the CDR3: TGCAGTGCTAGAGATTACCAGCGGGGAACAGATACGCAGTATTTT. Amino acid sequence: CSARDYQRGTDTQYF.

This clonotype was found once. The rearrangement joins TRBV5-1 to TRBJ1-5; D might be TRBD1 (5 bases). Germline CDR1 is SGHRS and CDR2 is YFSETQ. Trimming shortened V by 4 bases and J by 6 bases, and 14 bases separated the two germline ends. CDR3 length equals 14 residues. The chain's CDR3 is CASSPGGFGQPQHF. As DNA, the CDR3 is TGCGCCAGCAGCCCCGGGGGGTTCGGTCAGCCCCAGCATTTT.

The rearrangement uses TRBV5-1 and TRBJ2-1; D possibly corresponds to TRBD2 (5 bases). CDR3 size: 15 residues. V lost 5 bases to trimming and J lost 7 bases, with 19 bases between them. Germline CDR1 and CDR2: SGHRS and YFSETQ. DNA of the CDR3: TGCGCCAGCAGATCCGGGGTCCTCGAAACTAATGAGCAGTTCTTC. Protein sequence: CASRSGVLETNEQFF.

CDR3 sequence: CSATPGAETGNTIYF. DNA for the CDR3: TGCAGTGCCACCCCAGGGGCAGAGACTGGAAACACCATATATTTT. V and J are TRBV20-1 and TRBJ1-3, with a weak D call TRBD1 (6 bases). This CDR3 is built from 15 residues. Germline V gene sequence: CDR1 DFQATT, CDR2 SNEGSKA (reference sequence). V gave up 6 bases and J gave up 2 bases, with 17 bases separating them.

In its sample, this clonotype was seen a few times. The chain is built from TRBV7-9 and TRBJ1-5; D perhaps matches TRBD1 (5 bases). CDR1 SEHNR and CDR2 FQNEAQ come from the germline V gene (reference sequence). The CDR3 sequence is 15 residues long. V was shortened by 6 bases and J by 7 bases, with 19 bases between the two germline ends. Written as DNA, the CDR3 is TGTGCCAGCAGTCGAGGGGCCTCAGACGGGCAGCCCCAGCATTTT. It specifies CASSRGASDGQPQHF.

J is TRBJ1-5 and V is TRBV19; 9 positions match TRBD1. The CDR3 totals 16 residues. V was pared by 4 bases and J by 3 bases, with 7 bases of the junction left unmatched. CDR1 LNHDA and CDR2 SQIVND come from the germline V gene (reference sequence). CDR3 amino acids: CASSNLRDRDNQPQHF. The CDR3 DNA follows: TGTGCCAGTAGTAACCTCCGGGACAGGGACAATCAGCCCCAGCATTTT.

The rearrangement links TRBV7-2 to TRBJ1-2; 10 nucleotides agree with TRBD1. CDR3 length equals 16 residues. CDR1 is SGHTA and CDR2 is FQGNSA in the germline V gene. V shed 1 base and J 4 bases; nucleotides not matched to a gene: 6. CDR3 bases: TGTGCCAGCAGCTTAGGAGGGACAGGGGTGGGCTATGGCTACACCTTC. The encoded protein is CASSLGGTGVGYGYTF.

In its sample, this clonotype was seen a few times. The chain links TRBV7-2 to TRBJ2-3; D is undetermined. V was clipped by 5 bases and J by 4 bases, with 7 bases between them. Germline V gives CDR1 SGHTA, CDR2 FQGNSA. This CDR3 comprises 12 residues. The CDR3 region is CASSTVPDTQYF. The CDR3 DNA reads as TGTGCCAGCAGCACAGTTCCAGATACGCAGTATTTT.

This chain links TRBV10-3 with TRBJ2-1; 15 nucleotides match TRBD2. This CDR3 is 16 amino acids long. V gave up 7 bases and J gave up 7 bases; unmatched junction bases: 8. Germline V gene data show CDR1 as ENHRY and CDR2 as SYGVKD. CDR3 nucleotides: TGTGCCATCATGCGGACTAGCGGGGGGGCCGATAATGAGCAGTTCTTC. The encoded protein is CAIMRTSGGADNEQFF.

The chain carries TRBV27 and TRBJ2-1, with D possibly matching TRBD1 (5 bases). The germline V gene has CDR1 MNHEY and CDR2 SMNVEV (reference sequence). The CDR3 spans 13 residues. Trimming took off 10 bases at V and 0 bases at J, with 10 bases between the two ends. CDR3 region: CATHRSSYNEQFF. As DNA, the CDR3 is TGTGCCACCCACAGGAGCTCCTACAATGAGCAGTTCTTC.

This chain links TRBV5-3 with TRBJ1-5; unclear D gene. TRBV5-3 is annotated as an ORF whose role is uncertain. The CDR3 extends over 18 amino acids. V was clipped by 0 bases and J by 0 bases, with 16 bases between them. The CDR3: CARSLAGDGASSNQPQHF. DNA for the CDR3: TGTGCCAGAAGCTTGGCCGGGGATGGTGCGTCTAGCAATCAGCCCCAGCATTTT.

The chain has TRBV7-6 and TRBJ2-7; maybe TRBD2 (7 bases). Looked up from germline, CDR1 is SGHVS and CDR2 is FNYEAQ. This CDR3 is 15 amino acids long. Trimming shortened V by 5 bases and J by 6 bases, and 20 bases separated the two germline ends. Here the CDR3 DNA reads TGTGCCAGCAGCCCACACCAATACAGGGAGGGCGAGCAGTACTTC. This encodes CASSPHQYREGEQYF.